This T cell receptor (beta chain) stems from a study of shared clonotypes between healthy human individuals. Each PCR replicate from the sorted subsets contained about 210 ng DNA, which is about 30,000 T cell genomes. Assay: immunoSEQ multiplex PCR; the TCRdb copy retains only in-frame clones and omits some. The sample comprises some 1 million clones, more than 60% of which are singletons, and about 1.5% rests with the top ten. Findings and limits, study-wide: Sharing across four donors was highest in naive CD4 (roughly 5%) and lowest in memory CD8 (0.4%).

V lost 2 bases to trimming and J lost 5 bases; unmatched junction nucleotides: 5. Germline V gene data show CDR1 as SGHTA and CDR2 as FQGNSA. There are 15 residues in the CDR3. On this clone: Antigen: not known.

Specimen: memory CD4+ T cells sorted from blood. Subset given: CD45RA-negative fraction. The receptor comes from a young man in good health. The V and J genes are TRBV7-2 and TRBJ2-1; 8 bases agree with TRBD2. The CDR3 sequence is CASSLTGLENNEQFF. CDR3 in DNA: TGTGCCAGCAGCTTAACGGGACTAGAAAACAATGAGCAGTTCTTC. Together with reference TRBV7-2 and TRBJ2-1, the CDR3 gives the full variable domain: GAGVSQSPSNKVTEKGKDVELRCDPISGHTALYWYRQSLGQGLEFLIYFQGNSAPDKSGLPSDRFSAERTGGSVSTLTIQRTQQEDSAVYLCASSLTGLENNEQFFGPGTRLTVL.